The 32 T cell receptor beta chains given below trace back to one sample, sequenced in a study of graft-versus-host responses after intestinal transplantation. These receptors have no known antigen. TCRdb's table, derived via immunoSEQ multiplex PCR, lists solely in-frame clones and lacks some. The sample lists 77,000 or so clones; 90% to 95% were seen once. The sample consisted of unstimulated CD8+ T cells sorted from spleen or lymph node cells, taken before intestinal transplant. The receptors here all came from a human donor who received an intestinal transplant.

The V call is TRBV6-5, the J call TRBJ2-3, with D possibly being TRBD2 (5 bases). The CDR3 consists of 16 residues. Germline CDR1 is MNHEY and CDR2 is SVGAGI. Trimming took off 0 bases at V and 2 bases at J, with 12 bases between the two ends. The CDR3 coding sequence is TGTGCCAGCAGTTACTCAAAAGCGGTCTCCACAGATACGCAGTATTTT. It specifies CASSYSKAVSTDTQYF.

The chain carries TRBV6-5 and TRBJ1-2; possibly TRBD1 for D (6 bases). Germline V gene sequence: CDR1 MNHEY, CDR2 SVGAGI. The CDR3 is made up of 13 amino acids. V was shortened by 3 bases and J by 7 bases, with 12 bases between the two germline ends. This CDR3 is CASSYYRAAGYTF. CDR3 bases: TGTGCCAGCAGTTATTACAGGGCTGCTGGCTACACCTTC.

This rearrangement joins TRBV10-2 to TRBJ2-7; D not certain. Germline loops: CDR1 WSHSY, CDR2 SAAADI. The CDR3 totals 12 residues. V lost 10 bases and J 0 bases, leaving 10 bases between the germline ends. The CDR3 DNA reads as TGCGCCACCTCGGACCTCTCCTACGAGCAGTACTTC. It translates to CATSDLSYEQYF.

The chain links TRBV29-1 to TRBJ2-1; TRBD1 or TRBD2 may be the D gene (5 bases each). The CDR3 contains 12 residues. Trimming shortened V by 4 bases and J by 6 bases, and 10 bases separated the two germline ends. CDR1 and CDR2 from the germline V gene are SQVTM and ANQGSEA. CDR3 sequence reads: CSVVRDVNEQFF. In DNA form, the CDR3 reads TGCAGCGTTGTCCGGGACGTCAATGAGCAGTTCTTC.

The chain links TRBV29-1 to TRBJ2-5, with D possibly TRBD2 on 6 matching bases. The DNA end lines up better with TRBJ2-7; the J call may be wrong. From germline, CDR1 is SQVTM and CDR2 ANQGSEA. The CDR3 is 13 amino acids. DNA for the CDR3: TGCAGCGTTTCCCTAGCGAACACCTACGAGCAGTACTTC. Translated: CSVSLANTYEQYF.

This chain uses TRBV27 with TRBJ2-1; D possibly uses TRBD1 or TRBD2 (5 bases each). The V gene lost 4 bases and the J gene lost 10 bases, with 14 bases spanning the gap. Germline V gives CDR1 MNHEY, CDR2 SMNVEV (reference sequence). The CDR3 contains 13 residues. In DNA form, the CDR3 reads TGTGCCAGCAGTTACGCCGGGGCCCAGGAGCAGTTCTTC. Protein: CASSYAGAQEQFF.

The chain employs TRBV13 and TRBJ2-5; no reliable D call. CDR3 length: 14 residues. The germline gives CDR1 PRHDT, CDR2 FYEKMQ (reference sequence). Trimming took 2 bases from V and 5 from J, leaving 12 bases between them. The CDR3 DNA reads TGTGCCAGCAGCTTAAGGCTAGTTCAGGAGACCCAGTACTTC. Protein sequence: CASSLRLVQETQYF. The whole variable domain, remainder taken from reference TRBV13 and TRBJ2-5, is AAGVIQSPRHLIKEKRETATLKCYPIPRHDTVYWYQQGPGQDPQFLISFYEKMQSDKGSIPDRFSAQQFSDYHSELNMSSLELGDSALYFCASSLRLVQETQYFGPGTRLLVL.

The V and J genes are TRBV9 and TRBJ2-3; 10 bases fit TRBD2. CDR3 length: 16 amino acids. Germline CDR1 is SGDLS and CDR2 is YYNGEE. The V gene end was trimmed by 3 bases and the J gene end by 7 bases; junction bases not matched to a gene: 11. CDR3 nucleotides: TGTGCCAGCAGCGCCGACCCCGGGACTAGCGTATATACGCAGTATTTT. It is translated as CASSADPGTSVYTQYF.

This chain uses TRBV28 with TRBJ2-5, with 7 nucleotides matching TRBD2. Per germline, CDR1 MDHEN and CDR2 SYDVKM. The CDR3 runs 14 residues. Trimming removed 1 base from V and 5 bases from J; junction bases left unmatched: 4. The DNA of the CDR3 is TGTGCCAGCAGTTTATCTGGACTAGGGGAGACCCAGTACTTC. Translated: CASSLSGLGETQYF. The variable domain in full, completed from reference TRBV28 and TRBJ2-5, reads DVKVTQSSRYLVKRTGEKVFLECVQDMDHENMFWYRQDPGLGLRLIYFSYDVKMKEKGDIPEGYSVSREKKERFSLILESASTNQTSMYLCASSLSGLGETQYFGPGTRLLVL.

The chain has TRBV7-6 and TRBJ2-1; D tentatively fits TRBD1 or TRBD2 (6 bases each). This CDR3 has 16 amino acids. Germline-derived CDR1 and CDR2 are SGHVS and FNYEAQ. With 1 base removed from V and 2 bases from J, the gap between germline ends came to 12 bases. CDR3 in amino acids: CASSLGGAHTYNEQFF. The DNA of the CDR3 is TGTGCCAGCAGCTTAGGGGGGGCTCATACCTACAATGAGCAGTTCTTC.

A single count supports this clone. The chain couples TRBV4-1 to TRBJ2-1; D is possibly TRBD2 (5 bases). From germline, CDR1 is MGHRA and CDR2 YSYEKL. With 0 bases removed from V and 0 bases from J, the gap between germline ends came to 15 bases. The CDR3 has 18 residues. The CDR3 bases are TGCGCCAGCAGCCAAGATGGTGCGCGGAGGAGCTCCTACAATGAGCAGTTCTTC. Translated: CASSQDGARRSSYNEQFF.

The chain recombines TRBV27 with TRBJ1-5, with 7 bases matching TRBD1. Germline V lookup: CDR1 MNHEY, CDR2 SMNVEV (reference sequence). The CDR3 runs 14 residues. J was trimmed by 7 bases and V by 5 bases; bases with no gene match: 8. CDR3 nucleotides: TGTGCCAGCAGTAACAGGGGATTTGGGCAGCCCCAGCATTTT. Protein sequence: CASSNRGFGQPQHF.

The chain is built from TRBV30 and TRBJ2-7; D ambiguous. The V end was cut by 0 bases, the J end by 2 bases, with 2 bases between. The CDR3 has 11 residues. Per the germline V gene, CDR1 is GTSNPN and CDR2 is SVGIG (reference sequence). The CDR3: CAWSVTYEQYF. CDR3 nucleotide sequence: TGTGCCTGGAGTGTCACCTACGAGCAGTACTTC.

This chain joins TRBV27 and TRBJ2-1, with D possibly TRBD2 on 6 matching bases. V was cut by 3 bases and J by 4 bases, with 16 bases left in between. The V gene's germline CDR1 is MNHEY and CDR2 SMNVEV (reference sequence). The CDR3 is 16 amino acids. CDR3 sequence (DNA): TGTGCCAGCAGTTTGGTATCGGGAGTACATTACAATGAGCAGTTCTTC. As protein: CASSLVSGVHYNEQFF.

The chain recombines TRBV5-1 with TRBJ2-7; D gene ambiguous. V gave up 0 bases and J gave up 4 bases, with 8 bases separating them. The CDR3 extends over 13 amino acids. The germline gives CDR1 SGHRS, CDR2 YFSETQ. The CDR3 region is CASSLARDYEQYF. CDR3 in DNA: TGCGCCAGCAGCTTGGCCAGAGATTACGAGCAGTACTTC.

The sample holds one count of this clone. The rearrangement joins TRBV6-1 to TRBJ1-5, with D perhaps matching TRBD1 (5 bases). The germline V and J ends were trimmed by 0 bases and 6 bases, with 15 bases remaining between them. Germline CDR1 is MNHNS and CDR2 is SASEGT. This CDR3 region has 16 residues. The CDR3 DNA follows: TGTGCCAGCAGTGAAGCGGTGGGGCAGGGAAGTCAGCCCCAGCATTTT. Residues: CASSEAVGQGSQPQHF.

This chain connects TRBV28 to TRBJ2-2, with D possibly TRBD2 on 6 matching bases. CDR1 is MDHEN, CDR2 SYDVKM, per germline. Trimming removed 8 bases at V and 3 bases at J, with 19 bases between. The CDR3 runs 16 residues. CDR3 in DNA: TGTGCCAGCCGCCCGAAGCGGGCGCATGACACCGGGGAGCTGTTTTTT. Protein: CASRPKRAHDTGELFF.

The CDR3 sequence: CASSQETGKDTEAFF. CDR3 nucleotides: TGTGCCAGCAGCCAAGAGACCGGGAAGGATACTGAAGCTTTCTTT. The chain is built from TRBV4-2 and TRBJ1-1; D not certain. CDR3 length: 15 residues. Trimming cost V 0 bases and J 5 bases, with 13 bases left between them. The V gene's germline CDR1 is LGHNA and CDR2 YNFKEQ.

The chain joins TRBV29-1 to TRBJ1-2, with TRBD1 matching over 7 bases. Germline values: CDR1 SQVTM, CDR2 ANQGSEA. This CDR3 contains 18 residues. The junction had 18 bases not matched to a gene; V was cut back by 1 base and J by 4 bases. This CDR3 is CSVEGQRQGLFPVYGYTF. CDR3 sequence (DNA): TGCAGCGTTGAAGGCCAAAGACAGGGTTTATTCCCTGTCTATGGCTACACCTTC.

J is TRBJ2-1 and V is TRBV11-2, with 7 bases aligning to TRBD2. This CDR3 is built from 16 residues. Germline CDR1 is SGHAT and CDR2 is FQNNGV. The ends lost 1 base at V and 6 bases at J; junction bases unmatched: 9. CDR3 residues: CASSLVGLAEFNEQFF. CDR3 DNA: TGTGCCAGCAGCTTAGTGGGGCTAGCGGAGTTCAATGAGCAGTTCTTC.

DNA of the CDR3: TGTGCCACCAGCAGAGAGACAGGCATGACGATTAACTATGGCTACACCTTC. Encoded protein: CATSRETGMTINYGYTF. The chain recombines TRBV15 with TRBJ1-2; tentatively, D is TRBD1 (6 bases). Trimming left V 0 bases short and J 1 base short, with 15 bases between. The CDR3 runs 17 residues. Germline V gene sequence: CDR1 LNHNV, CDR2 YYDKDF (reference sequence).

The gene calls are TRBV27 and TRBJ1-4; D might be TRBD1 (6 bases). This CDR3 comprises 15 residues. V lost 3 bases to trimming and J lost 8 bases, with 16 bases between them. CDR1 is MNHEY, CDR2 SMNVEV, per germline (reference sequence). CDR3 in DNA: TGTGCCAGCAGTTTCATTGGGGGCGAGGAGGAAAAACTGTTTTTT. Translating it yields CASSFIGGEEEKLFF.

The chain recombines TRBV14 with TRBJ1-1; D is perhaps TRBD1 (5 bases). The V gene lost 1 base and the J gene lost 3 bases, with 15 bases spanning the gap. The CDR3 totals 16 residues. CDR1 SGHDN and CDR2 FVKESK come from the germline V gene. The CDR3 DNA is TGTGCCAGCAGCCAAGGGTTCGGGGGTTGGGACACTGAAGCTTTCTTT. Its protein is CASSQGFGGWDTEAFF.

The chain has TRBV2 and TRBJ2-3; D is uncertain. CDR1 is SNHLY, CDR2 FYNNEI, per germline. The CDR3 is 12 amino acids. V was clipped by 7 bases and J by 5 bases, with 10 bases between them. In DNA form, the CDR3 reads TGTGCCAGCATCCTGGGTCTAGATACGCAGTATTTT. Translating it yields CASILGLDTQYF.

The J gene is TRBJ2-2, the V gene TRBV7-9; no clear D gene. This CDR3 region has 14 residues. CDR1 SEHNR and CDR2 FQNEAQ come from the germline V gene (reference sequence). V lost 6 bases, J lost 8 bases, and 16 bases lay in between. CDR3 protein: CASRGIADLGELFF. CDR3 DNA sequence: TGTGCCAGCAGGGGCATAGCCGACCTGGGGGAGCTGTTTTTT.

The genes are TRBV7-6 and TRBJ2-6, with D uncertain. Trimming removed 6 bases at V and 2 bases at J, with 5 bases between. Per the germline V gene, CDR1 is SGHVS and CDR2 is FNYEAQ. CDR3 size: 13 residues. The CDR3 is CASSLAGANVLTF. DNA of the CDR3: TGTGCCAGCAGTCTAGCTGGGGCCAACGTCCTGACTTTC.

The chain is built from TRBV28 and TRBJ2-5, with TRBD1 matching 7 bases. This CDR3 has 16 residues. Trimming took 3 bases from V and 2 from J; bases not matched to a gene: 9. Germline V gives CDR1 MDHEN, CDR2 SYDVKM. The CDR3 DNA sequence: TGTGCCAGCAGTTTTCCCCGGGACAGTTATCAAGAGACCCAGTACTTC. It yields the protein CASSFPRDSYQETQYF.

The gene calls are TRBV7-3 and TRBJ2-1; 10 bases line up with TRBD2. Per germline, CDR1 SGHTA and CDR2 FQGTGA. J lost 3 bases, V lost 9 bases, and 14 bases had no gene match. This CDR3 spans 17 amino acids. The CDR3 nucleotides read TGTGCCAGTACCTTCTACGGACTAGCGGCACTCTACAATGAGCAGTTCTTC. It translates to CASTFYGLAALYNEQFF.

The CDR3 DNA sequence: TGTGCCAGCAGTCAAACTGGGAGTGGCAGGGCTAACGAGCAGTACTTC. Protein sequence: CASSQTGSGRANEQYF. V usage is TRBV7-9 and J usage is TRBJ2-7; D assignment may be TRBD1 or TRBD2 (5 bases each). From germline, CDR1 is SEHNR and CDR2 FQNEAQ (reference sequence). The V end was cut by 6 bases, the J end by 5 bases, with 23 bases between. The CDR3 extends over 16 amino acids.

V gene TRBV15 combines with J gene TRBJ2-3, with D perhaps being TRBD1 or TRBD2 (5 bases each). Germline V gene data show CDR1 as LNHNV and CDR2 as YYDKDF (reference sequence). Trimming pared 6 bases from V and 1 base from J, leaving 11 bases between. CDR3 length: 14 residues. CDR3 amino acids: CATRRDAGTDTQYF. In DNA form, the CDR3 reads TGTGCCACCAGAAGGGACGCCGGCACAGATACGCAGTATTTT.

The genes are TRBV15 and TRBJ1-2; D is uncertain. V dropped 0 bases and J dropped 3 bases, with 20 bases sitting between them. The CDR3 sequence is 18 residues long. CDR1 and CDR2 from the germline V gene are LNHNV and YYDKDF (reference sequence). The CDR3 spells CATSRDQDGPWAYYGYTF. For the CDR3, the DNA is TGTGCCACCAGCAGAGATCAGGATGGGCCTTGGGCGTACTATGGCTACACCTTC. Drawing the rest from reference TRBV15 and TRBJ1-2, the complete variable domain is DAMVIQNPRYQVTQFGKPVTLSCSQTLNHNVMYWYQQKSSQAPKLLFHYYDKDFNNEADTPDNFQSRRPNTSFCFLDIRSPGLGDTAMYLCATSRDQDGPWAYYGYTFGSGTRLTVV.

V and J are TRBV27 and TRBJ2-7; D is unresolved. Germline CDR1 is MNHEY and CDR2 is SMNVEV (reference sequence). This CDR3 has 12 residues. The V and J ends lost 5 bases and 3 bases respectively, with 8 bases between them. DNA of the CDR3: TGTGCCAGCAGTCCCACGCTCTACGAGCAGTACTTC. Translated: CASSPTLYEQYF.